Detailed here is one T cell receptor beta chain. Trimming shortened V by 7 bases and J by 5 bases, and 15 bases separated the two germline ends. The CDR3 consists of 14 residues. The germline gives CDR1 MNHEY, CDR2 SVGAGI. The sample comes from a study of blood T cell repertoires in COVID-19. Overall study context: Spain, Italy and the United States supplied samples that represented acute and convalescent COVID-19. Sources were T cells, B-cell-depleted T cells, or PBMCs; the material itself was cDNA or gDNA.

As originally analysed: Reference gene primer amplification gave estimated nucleated cell counts. Using immunoSEQ multiplex PCR, the repertoire was profiled, and TCRdb retains in-frame clones only, with some absent. That table furnishes V, J and clone size, whereas the DNA furnished D and trimming. The sample includes just over 650,000 clones, 85% to 90% seen only once; the top ten take over 0.2%. V gene TRBV6-5 combines with J gene TRBJ1-5, with no clear D. The clonotype originates from a woman in her late teens or twenties with acute or convalescent COVID-19. The sample comprised peripheral blood. The CDR3 is CASTLSRGDQPQHF. DNA for the CDR3: TGTGCCAGCACCCTCAGCCGGGGTGATCAGCCCCAGCATTTT.